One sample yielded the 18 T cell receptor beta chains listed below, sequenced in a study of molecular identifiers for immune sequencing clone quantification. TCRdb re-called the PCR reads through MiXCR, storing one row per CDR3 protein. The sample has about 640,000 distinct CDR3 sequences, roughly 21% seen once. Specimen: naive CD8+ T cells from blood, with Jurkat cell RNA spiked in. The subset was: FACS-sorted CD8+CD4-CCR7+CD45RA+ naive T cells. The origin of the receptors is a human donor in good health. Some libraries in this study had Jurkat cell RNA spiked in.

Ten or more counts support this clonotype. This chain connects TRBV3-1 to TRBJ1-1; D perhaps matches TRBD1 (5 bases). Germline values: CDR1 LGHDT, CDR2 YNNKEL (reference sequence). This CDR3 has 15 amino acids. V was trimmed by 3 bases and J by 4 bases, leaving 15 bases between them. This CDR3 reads CASSHPRTGGTEAFF. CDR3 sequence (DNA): TGTGCCAGCAGCCATCCCAGGACCGGGGGCACTGAAGCTTTCTTT.

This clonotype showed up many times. Here the CDR3 DNA reads TGTGCCAGCTCGGAACCCTACGAGCAGTACTTC. Protein: CASSEPYEQYF. The V call is TRBV2, the J call TRBJ2-7; D ambiguous. The germline V gene has CDR1 SNHLY and CDR2 FYNNEI. V gave up 8 bases and J gave up 2 bases, with 7 bases separating them. The CDR3 spans 11 residues.

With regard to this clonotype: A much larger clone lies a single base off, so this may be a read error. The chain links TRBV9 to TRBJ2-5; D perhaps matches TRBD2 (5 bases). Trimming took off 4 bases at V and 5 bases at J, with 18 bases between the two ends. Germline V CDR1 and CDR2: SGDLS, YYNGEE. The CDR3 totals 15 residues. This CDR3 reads CASSLMGSHAETQYF. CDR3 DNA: TGTGCCAGCAGCTTGATGGGGAGTCACGCCGAGACCCAGTACTTC.

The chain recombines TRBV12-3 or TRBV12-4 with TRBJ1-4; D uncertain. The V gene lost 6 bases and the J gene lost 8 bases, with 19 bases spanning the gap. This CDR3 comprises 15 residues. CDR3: CASRDEETSAEKLFF. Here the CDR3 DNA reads TGTGCCAGCAGGGACGAAGAGACCTCGGCGGAAAAACTGTTTTTT.

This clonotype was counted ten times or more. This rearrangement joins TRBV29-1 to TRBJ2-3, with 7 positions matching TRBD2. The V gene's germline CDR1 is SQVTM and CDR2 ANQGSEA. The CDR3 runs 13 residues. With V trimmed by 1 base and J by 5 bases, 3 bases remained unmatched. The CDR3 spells CSVEAASGDTQYF. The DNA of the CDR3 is TGCAGCGTTGAAGCCGCTAGCGGAGATACGCAGTATTTT.

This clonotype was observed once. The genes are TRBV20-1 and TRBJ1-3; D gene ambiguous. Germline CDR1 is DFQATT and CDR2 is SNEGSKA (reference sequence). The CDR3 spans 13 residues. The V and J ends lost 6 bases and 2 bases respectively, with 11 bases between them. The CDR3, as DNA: TGCAGTGCATTGGGTGACCCTGGAAACACCATATATTTT. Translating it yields CSALGDPGNTIYF.

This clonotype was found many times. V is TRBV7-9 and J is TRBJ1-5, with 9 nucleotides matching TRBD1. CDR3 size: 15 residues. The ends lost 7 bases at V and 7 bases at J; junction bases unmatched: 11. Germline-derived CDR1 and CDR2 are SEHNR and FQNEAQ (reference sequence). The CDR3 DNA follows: TGTGCCAGCACCCAAACCGGGACAGGGAACCAGCCCCAGCATTTT. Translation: CASTQTGTGNQPQHF.

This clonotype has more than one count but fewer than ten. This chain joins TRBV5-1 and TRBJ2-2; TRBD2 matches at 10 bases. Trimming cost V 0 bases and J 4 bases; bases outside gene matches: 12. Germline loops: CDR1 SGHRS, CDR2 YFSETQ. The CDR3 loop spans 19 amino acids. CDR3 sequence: CASSLASGGALRITGELFF. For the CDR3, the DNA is TGCGCCAGCAGCTTGGCCAGCGGGGGGGCTTTACGTATCACCGGGGAGCTGTTTTTT. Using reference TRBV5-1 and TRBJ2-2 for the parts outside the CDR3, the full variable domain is KAGVTQTPRYLIKTRGQQVTLSCSPISGHRSVSWYQQTPGQGLQFLFEYFSETQRNKGNFPGRFSGRQFSNSRSEMNVSTLELGDSALYLCASSLASGGALRITGELFFGEGSRLTVL.

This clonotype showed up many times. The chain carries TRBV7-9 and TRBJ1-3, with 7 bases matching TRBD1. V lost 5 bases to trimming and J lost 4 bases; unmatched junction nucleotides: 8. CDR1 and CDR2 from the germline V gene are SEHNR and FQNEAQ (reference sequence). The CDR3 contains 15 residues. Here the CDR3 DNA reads TGTGCCAGCAGCACCCGAAGGGACAGCGGAAACACCATATATTTT. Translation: CASSTRRDSGNTIYF.

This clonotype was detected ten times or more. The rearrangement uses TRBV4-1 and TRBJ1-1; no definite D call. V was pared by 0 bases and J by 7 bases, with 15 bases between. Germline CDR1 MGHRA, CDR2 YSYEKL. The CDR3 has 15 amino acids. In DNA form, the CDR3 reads TGCGCCAGCAGCCAAGAGGGGTTCGGGGTTAGTGAAGCTTTCTTT. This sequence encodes CASSQEGFGVSEAFF.

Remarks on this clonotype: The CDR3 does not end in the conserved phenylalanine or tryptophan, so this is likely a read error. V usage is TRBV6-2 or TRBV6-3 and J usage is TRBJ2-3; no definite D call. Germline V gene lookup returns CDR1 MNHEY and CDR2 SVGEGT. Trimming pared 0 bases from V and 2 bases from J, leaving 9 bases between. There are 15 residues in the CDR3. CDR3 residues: CASSYSRQVTDTQYS. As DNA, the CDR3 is TGTGCCAGCAGTTACTCGAGGCAGGTCACAGATACGCAGTATTCT.

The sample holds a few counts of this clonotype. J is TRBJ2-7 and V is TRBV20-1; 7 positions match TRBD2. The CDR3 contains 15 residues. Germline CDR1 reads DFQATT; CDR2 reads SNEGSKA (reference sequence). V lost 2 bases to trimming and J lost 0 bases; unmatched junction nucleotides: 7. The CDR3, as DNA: TGCAGTGCTAGACCCCGCGGGGGTATCTCCTACGAGCAGTACTTC. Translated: CSARPRGGISYEQYF.

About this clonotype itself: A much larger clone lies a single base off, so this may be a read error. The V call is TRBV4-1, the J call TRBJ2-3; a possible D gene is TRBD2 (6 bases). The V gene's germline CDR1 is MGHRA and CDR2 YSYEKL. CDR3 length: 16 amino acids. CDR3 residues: CASSQVPGGSTGTQYF. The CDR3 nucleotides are TGCGCCAGCAGCCAAGTTCCCGGGGGAAGCACAGGTACGCAGTATTTT.

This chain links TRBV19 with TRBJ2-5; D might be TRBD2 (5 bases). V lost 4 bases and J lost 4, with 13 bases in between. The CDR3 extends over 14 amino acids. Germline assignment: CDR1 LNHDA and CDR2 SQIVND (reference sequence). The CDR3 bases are TGTGCCAGTAGTACCCCACTAGGGTCAGAGACCCAGTACTTC. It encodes CASSTPLGSETQYF.

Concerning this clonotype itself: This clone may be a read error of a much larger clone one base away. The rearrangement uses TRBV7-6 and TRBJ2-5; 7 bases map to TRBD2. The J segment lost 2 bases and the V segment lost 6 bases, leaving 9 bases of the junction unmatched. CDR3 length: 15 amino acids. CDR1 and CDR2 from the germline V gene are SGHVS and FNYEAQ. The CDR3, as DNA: TGTGCCAGCAGTTCCGAGCGGGGTTTTCAAGAGACCCAGTACTTC. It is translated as CASSSERGFQETQYF.

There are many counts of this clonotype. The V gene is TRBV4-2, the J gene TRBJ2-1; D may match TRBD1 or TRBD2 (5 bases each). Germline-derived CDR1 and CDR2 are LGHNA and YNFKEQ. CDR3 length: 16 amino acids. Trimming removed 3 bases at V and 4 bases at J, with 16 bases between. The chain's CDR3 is CASSHAPGTDYNEQFF. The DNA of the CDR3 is TGTGCCAGCAGCCATGCTCCCGGGACGGATTACAATGAGCAGTTCTTC.

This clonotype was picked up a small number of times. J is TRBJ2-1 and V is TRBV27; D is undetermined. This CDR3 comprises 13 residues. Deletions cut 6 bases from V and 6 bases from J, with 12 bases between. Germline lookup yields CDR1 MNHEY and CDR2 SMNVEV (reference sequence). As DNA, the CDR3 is TGTGCCAGCAGCATGTTGGGTGGCAATGAGCAGTTCTTC. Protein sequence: CASSMLGGNEQFF.

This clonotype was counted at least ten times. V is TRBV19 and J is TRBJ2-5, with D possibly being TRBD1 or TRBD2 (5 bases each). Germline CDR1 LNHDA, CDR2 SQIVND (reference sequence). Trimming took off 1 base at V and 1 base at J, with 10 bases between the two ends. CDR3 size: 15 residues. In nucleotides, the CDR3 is TGTGCCAGTAGTATAGCCCGGGACGGCCAAGAGACCCAGTACTTC. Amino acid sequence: CASSIARDGQETQYF. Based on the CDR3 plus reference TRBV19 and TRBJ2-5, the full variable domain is DGGITQSPKYLFRKEGQNVTLSCEQNLNHDAMYWYRQDPGQGLRLIYYSQIVNDFQKGDIAEGYSVSREKKESFPLTVTSAQKNPTAFYLCASSIARDGQETQYFGPGTRLLVL.